This T cell receptor beta chain was sequenced in a study of cytomegalovirus exposure and HLA in healthy donors. General study results and limits: Most of the TCR beta V segments (in an earlier analysis) were productive either about 87% or about 30% of the time. Investigators reported under 200 TCR beta chains as tied to cytomegalovirus. Accurate predictions that matched the HLA-A and HLA-B alleles of most subjects were reportedly made from TCR beta sequences.

Everyone who donated was a healthy bone marrow donor. The PCR ran on 60 Vbeta and 13 Jbeta primers. Assay used: immunoSEQ multiplex PCR; TCRdb lists only in-frame clones, some missing. The sample shows 180,000 or so clones, around 80% of them seen only once. As to this clone: Its antigen is currently unknown.

The CDR3 consists of 15 residues. Germline CDR1 reads LNHDA; CDR2 reads SQIVND (reference sequence). Between the trimmed V and J ends, which lost 3 bases and 0 bases, there was a span of 8 bases. Sample: PBMCs. The TCR sequence derives from a woman younger than 45 in good health and CMV-seropositive. This sequence joins TRBV19 and TRBJ2-2, with D possibly being TRBD1 (5 bases). CDR3 protein: CASSMGQSNTGELFF. The DNA of the CDR3 is TGTGCCAGTAGTATGGGGCAGTCGAACACCGGGGAGCTGTTTTTT. Variable domain in full (rest from reference TRBV19 and TRBJ2-2): DGGITQSPKYLFRKEGQNVTLSCEQNLNHDAMYWYRQDPGQGLRLIYYSQIVNDFQKGDIAEGYSVSREKKESFPLTVTSAQKNPTAFYLCASSMGQSNTGELFFGEGSRLTVL.